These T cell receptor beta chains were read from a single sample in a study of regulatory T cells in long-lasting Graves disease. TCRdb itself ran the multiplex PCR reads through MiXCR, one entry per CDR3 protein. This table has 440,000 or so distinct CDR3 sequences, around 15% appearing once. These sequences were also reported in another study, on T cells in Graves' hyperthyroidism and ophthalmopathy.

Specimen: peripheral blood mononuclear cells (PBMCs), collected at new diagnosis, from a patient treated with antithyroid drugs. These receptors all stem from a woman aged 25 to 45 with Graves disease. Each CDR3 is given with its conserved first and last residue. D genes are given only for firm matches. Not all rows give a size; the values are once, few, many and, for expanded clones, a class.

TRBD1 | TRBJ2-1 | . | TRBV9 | TGTGCCAGCAGCCAAAGGACAGGGGGCACGACCTACAATGAGCAGTTCTTC | CASSQRTGGTTYNEQFF
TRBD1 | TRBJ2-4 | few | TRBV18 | TGTGCCAGCTCTCACCGGGACAGGGGCCGCAAAAACATTCAGTACTTC | CASSHRDRGRKNIQYF
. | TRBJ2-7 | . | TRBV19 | TGTGCCAGTAGTAAGGTCGGCAGAGTCGAGCAGTACTTC | CASSKVGRVEQYF
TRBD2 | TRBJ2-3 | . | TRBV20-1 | TGCAGTGCGGCTAGCGGGAGGGGGGATACGCAGTATTTT | CSAASGRGDTQYF
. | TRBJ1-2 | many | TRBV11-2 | TGTGCCAGCAGCGAGGGTCGGACATCACTTAACTATGGCTACACCTTC | CASSEGRTSLNYGYTF
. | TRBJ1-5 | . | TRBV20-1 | TGCAGTGCTAGACGGTACAGTCTCAATCAGCCCCAGCATTTT | CSARRYSLNQPQHF
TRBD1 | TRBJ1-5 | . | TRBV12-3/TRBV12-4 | TGTGCCAGCCACCCAGGCTTAAACAGGGGCAAAGATCAGCCCCAGCATTTT | CASHPGLNRGKDQPQHF
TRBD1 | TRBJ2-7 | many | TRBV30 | TGTGCCTGGACAAGGACAGGGACCTACGAGCAGTACTTC | CAWTRTGTYEQYF
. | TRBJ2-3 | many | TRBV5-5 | TGTGCCAGCAGCTTGGCAAGAGCAGATACGCAGTATTTT | CASSLARADTQYF
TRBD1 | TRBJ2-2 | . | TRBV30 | TGTGCCTGGGGGGGACAGGGGTCCGGGGAGCTGTTTTTT | CAWGGQGSGELFF
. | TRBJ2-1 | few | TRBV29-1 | TGCAGCAACAGGGGGGGGAATGAGCAGTTCTTC | CSNRGGNEQFF
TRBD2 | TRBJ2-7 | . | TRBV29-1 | TGCAGCGTTGAATTGGCGGGAGGCGAGCAGTACTTC | CSVELAGGEQYF
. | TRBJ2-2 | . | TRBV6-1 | TGTGCCAGCAGCTTGAGACAGAATACCGGGGAGCTGTTTTTT | CASSLRQNTGELFF
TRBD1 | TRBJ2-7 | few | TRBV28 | TGTGCCAGCAGCCAAAACCGGGACAGGACGTACTTC | CASSQNRDRTYF
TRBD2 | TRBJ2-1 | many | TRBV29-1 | TGCAGCGTGACTAGCGGGATACCCTACAATGAGCAGTTCTTC | CSVTSGIPYNEQFF
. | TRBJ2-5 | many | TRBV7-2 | TGTGCCAGCAGCTTAGTAGGGTTCGGCTCCATAACTGAGACCCAGTACTTC | CASSLVGFGSITETQYF
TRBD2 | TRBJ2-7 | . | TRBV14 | TGTGCCAGCAGCCCCTACGGGCTGGCTAGCGGGACCGAGCAGTACTTC | CASSPYGLASGTEQYF
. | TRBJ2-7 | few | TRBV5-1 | TGCGCCAGCAGCCAACGTACCAGGCTGGAGACATCGACCTACGAGCAGTACTTC | CASSQRTRLETSTYEQYF
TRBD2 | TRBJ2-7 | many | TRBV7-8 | TGTGCCAGCAGGTTAACTAGCGGTCCTTACGAGCAGTACTTC | CASRLTSGPYEQYF
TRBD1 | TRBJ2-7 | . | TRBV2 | TGTGCCAGCAGTTTATCCGGGACAGGGAGCTCCTACGAGCAGTACTTC | CASSLSGTGSSYEQYF
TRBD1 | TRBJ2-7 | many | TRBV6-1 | TGTGCCAGCAGACCGGGGACAGGGGGCTACGAGCAGTACTTC | CASRPGTGGYEQYF
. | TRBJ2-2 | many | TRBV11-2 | TGTGCCAGCAGCGGGAGGCAGCCAGGGGGTGGCGGGGAGCTGTTTTTT | CASSGRQPGGGGELFF